A single sample is the source of the 24 T cell receptor beta chains below, sequenced in a study of PD-1 blockade in classical Hodgkin lymphoma. The table came from immunoSEQ multiplex PCR; TCRdb's copy has only in-frame clones and leaves some out. The sample holds roughly 64,000 clones, about 90% seen once. Time point reported: cycle 4 day 1 (C4D1), after 5 to 7 weeks of nivolumab. Following autologous stem cell transplantation, relapse occurred in every patient, and exposure to brentuximab vedotin varied. Source: peripheral blood mononuclear cells (PBMCs), taken before the fourth cycle of nivolumab. The source of these receptors is a human donor with classical Hodgkin lymphoma.

The rearrangement joins TRBV30 to TRBJ1-6; a weak D match, TRBD1 (6 bases). Germline CDR1 reads GTSNPN; CDR2 reads SVGIG (reference sequence). This CDR3 has 10 residues. Trimming removed 4 bases from V and 14 bases from J, with 9 bases in between. As DNA, the CDR3 is TGTGCCTGGACAGGGGAGGCCCTCCACTTT. This codes for CAWTGEALHF.

This clone was seen a single time. This chain uses TRBV5-1 with TRBJ2-2; 7 bases are a match to TRBD2. The CDR3 consists of 14 residues. Losses at the gene ends were 4 bases for V and 7 bases for J; bases not matched to a gene: 7. Germline V CDR1 and CDR2: SGHRS, YFSETQ. CDR3 bases: TGCGCCAGCAGCCCCCAGGGAGGGTTCGGGGAGCTGTTTTTT. Its protein is CASSPQGGFGELFF.

CDR3 sequence: CASGGQGRANVLTF. The DNA of the CDR3 is TGTGCCAGCGGGGGACAGGGAAGGGCCAACGTCCTGACTTTC. The chain employs TRBV25-1 and TRBJ2-6, with 9 bases fitting TRBD1. Germline-derived CDR1 and CDR2 are MGHDK and SYGVNS. CDR3 length: 14 amino acids. V was clipped by 8 bases and J by 5 bases; unmatched bases: 4.

V and J are TRBV4-1 and TRBJ2-7; D is undetermined. Germline-derived CDR1 and CDR2 are MGHRA and YSYEKL. CDR3 size: 14 residues. Trimming stripped 1 base from V and 3 bases from J, with 10 bases between. CDR3 bases: TGCGCCAGCAGCCAAGTCCCCGGGTACTACGAGCAGTACTTC. It yields the protein CASSQVPGYYEQYF.

This chain uses TRBV6-5 with TRBJ2-6; D call uncertain. Trimming removed 7 bases from V and 3 bases from J, with 7 bases in between. Per the germline V gene, CDR1 is MNHEY and CDR2 is SVGAGI. The CDR3 is 13 residues long. Written as DNA, the CDR3 is TGTGCCAGCACCTCCGGTGGGGCCAACGTCCTGACTTTC. Its translation is CASTSGGANVLTF.

This chain connects TRBV9 to TRBJ2-1, with 8 bases fitting TRBD2. CDR1 is SGDLS and CDR2 is YYNGEE in the germline V gene. V was clipped by 6 bases and J by 6 bases; unmatched bases: 11. CDR3 length equals 15 residues. CDR3 region: CASTPSGTRTNEQFF. CDR3 coding DNA: TGTGCCAGCACCCCCTCCGGGACTAGGACCAATGAGCAGTTCTTC. The variable domain in full, completed from reference TRBV9 and TRBJ2-1, reads DSGVTQTPKHLITATGQRVTLRCSPRSGDLSVYWYQQSLDQGLQFLIQYYNGEERAKGNILERFSAQQFPDLHSELNLSSLELGDSALYFCASTPSGTRTNEQFFGPGTRLTVL.

This chain connects TRBV11-1 to TRBJ1-1; D is unresolved. This CDR3 region has 12 residues. Germline V gives CDR1 SGHAT, CDR2 FQDESV (reference sequence). Trimming shortened V by 8 bases and J by 0 bases, and 7 bases separated the two germline ends. Here the CDR3 DNA reads TGTGCCAGCTGGAGTTTGAACACTGAAGCTTTCTTT. Translating it yields CASWSLNTEAFF.

The rearrangement links TRBV30 to TRBJ1-3; 8 bases match TRBD1. The ends lost 5 bases at V and 0 bases at J; junction bases unmatched: 6. The CDR3 length is 15 residues. The germline V gene has CDR1 GTSNPN and CDR2 SVGIG (reference sequence). DNA for the CDR3: TGTGCCTGGCGACAGGGGCGAAACTCTGGAAACACCATATATTTT. Residues: CAWRQGRNSGNTIYF.

The chain employs TRBV9 and TRBJ2-2; a possible D gene is TRBD2 (5 bases). Trimming pared 4 bases from V and 1 base from J, leaving 8 bases between. This CDR3 is built from 14 residues. CDR1 is SGDLS, CDR2 YYNGEE, per germline. The CDR3 sequence is CASSSGWNTGELFF. For the CDR3, the DNA is TGTGCCAGCAGCTCGGGGTGGAACACCGGGGAGCTGTTTTTT.

J is TRBJ2-2 and V is TRBV20-1; D not certain. V shed 6 bases and J shed 10 bases, with 12 bases lying between them. CDR3 length: 11 residues. Germline V gives CDR1 DFQATT, CDR2 SNEGSKA (reference sequence). DNA of the CDR3: TGCAGTGCCCAGGAGTCCTCGGAGCTGTTTTTT. Amino acids: CSAQESSELFF.

As to this clone: A read error may account for a junction end that differs from germline. The chain carries TRBV7-7 and TRBJ1-1; 7 bases align to TRBD1. Germline lookup yields CDR1 SSHAT and CDR2 FNYEAQ (reference sequence). CDR3 length: 13 amino acids. CDR3 bases: TGTGCTAGCAGCTATGAACAGGGGACTGAAGCTTTCTTT. This translates into CASSYEQGTEAFF. Complete variable domain (other parts from reference TRBV7-7 and TRBJ1-1): GAGVSQSPRYKVTKRGQDVTLRCDPISSHATLYWYQQALGQGPEFLTYFNYEAQPDKSGLPSDRFSAERPEGSISTLTIQRTEQRDSAMYRCASSYEQGTEAFFGQGTRLTVV.

The chain is built from TRBV5-1 and TRBJ1-2; no clear D gene. The V gene lost 0 bases and the J gene lost 7 bases, with 13 bases spanning the gap. The CDR3 totals 14 residues. Germline values: CDR1 SGHRS, CDR2 YFSETQ. DNA for the CDR3: TGCGCCAGCAGCTTGGCTACGGTCCTTAGTGGCTACACCTTC. Translating gives CASSLATVLSGYTF.

The chain employs TRBV15 and TRBJ2-7; D call uncertain. This CDR3 has 15 amino acids. V gave up 1 base and J gave up 3 bases, with 13 bases separating them. Germline-derived CDR1 and CDR2 are LNHNV and YYDKDF (reference sequence). CDR3 nucleotides: TGTGCCACCAGCAGAGGGAAAGGAAGAAACTACGAGCAGTACTTC. Its protein product is CATSRGKGRNYEQYF.

The V and J genes are TRBV7-9 and TRBJ1-4; no clear D. The CDR3 runs to 14 residues. V gave up 5 bases and J gave up 6 bases, with 13 bases separating them. Germline V gene lookup returns CDR1 SEHNR and CDR2 FQNEAQ (reference sequence). The CDR3 region is CASSEGTVDEKLFF. CDR3 sequence (DNA): TGTGCCAGCAGCGAGGGTACAGTAGATGAAAAACTGTTTTTT.

This clone has just one count. This rearrangement joins TRBV14 to TRBJ1-6; D is ambiguous. Trimming stripped 6 bases from V and 10 bases from J, with 16 bases between. This CDR3 region has 14 residues. Germline lookup yields CDR1 SGHDN and CDR2 FVKESK. CDR3 sequence (DNA): TGTGCCAGCAGTCGGACGGCCTTTGAATCACCCCTCCACTTT. It translates to CASSRTAFESPLHF.

The rearrangement uses TRBV6-6 and TRBJ2-5; possibly TRBD2 for D (7 bases). Germline CDR1 reads MNHNY; CDR2 reads SVGAGI (reference sequence). This CDR3 is 15 amino acids long. V lost 8 bases, J lost 4 bases, and 20 bases lay in between. This chain's CDR3 is CASLARRGAGETQYF. For the CDR3, the DNA is TGTGCCAGCTTAGCTAGACGGGGGGCTGGAGAGACCCAGTACTTC.

The chain has TRBV27 and TRBJ1-2; D remains unclear. Germline loops: CDR1 MNHEY, CDR2 SMNVEV (reference sequence). The CDR3 has 12 residues. V dropped 1 base and J dropped 10 bases, with 10 bases sitting between them. In DNA, the CDR3 is TGTGCCAGCAGTTTATATGGCGGGGACTACACCTTC. Translation: CASSLYGGDYTF.

CDR3 residues: CASSPNPSQAGPKNIQYF. CDR3 DNA: TGTGCCAGCTCGCCCAACCCGAGTCAGGCAGGGCCCAAAAACATTCAGTACTTC. The V gene is TRBV18, the J gene TRBJ2-4; perhaps TRBD1 as D (5 bases). Trimming shortened V by 6 bases and J by 2 bases, and 23 bases separated the two germline ends. This CDR3 has 18 amino acids. Germline V CDR1 and CDR2: KGHSH, LQKENI.

This chain connects TRBV11-2 to TRBJ2-7, with TRBD1 identical over 9 bases. The germline gives CDR1 SGHAT, CDR2 FQNNGV. The CDR3 has 14 amino acids. The J segment lost 6 bases and the V segment lost 5 bases, leaving 8 bases of the junction unmatched. CDR3 nucleotide sequence: TGTGCCAGCAGCCCCTTGGGACAGGGCGGCGAGCAGTACTTC. Translating it yields CASSPLGQGGEQYF.

The chain employs TRBV5-4 and TRBJ1-1; TRBD1 agrees at 8 bases. Germline V lookup: CDR1 SGHNT, CDR2 YYREEE (reference sequence). V gave up 2 bases and J gave up 2 bases; unmatched junction bases: 5. This CDR3 is 15 amino acids long. The CDR3 protein is CASSFPDRANTEAFF. The CDR3 DNA is TGTGCCAGCAGCTTCCCGGACAGGGCCAACACTGAAGCTTTCTTT.

The V call is TRBV27, the J call TRBJ1-6; no definite D call. Germline loops: CDR1 MNHEY, CDR2 SMNVEV (reference sequence). This CDR3 is built from 13 residues. Trimming shortened V by 3 bases and J by 6 bases, and 6 bases separated the two germline ends. The CDR3 DNA reads TGTGCCAGCAGTTTTGACTTTAATTCACCCCTCCACTTT. Translating it yields CASSFDFNSPLHF.

The chain uses TRBV7-9 and TRBJ1-6, with a weak D call TRBD1 (5 bases). The CDR3 has 16 residues. Trimming left V 3 bases short and J 6 bases short, with 15 bases between. Per germline, CDR1 SEHNR and CDR2 FQNEAQ (reference sequence). The CDR3 coding sequence is TGTGCCAGCAGCTTCTTTTCCGGACAATTTAATTCACCCCTCCACTTT. Its translation is CASSFFSGQFNSPLHF.

The chain couples TRBV5-1 to TRBJ2-1; 10 bases are shared with TRBD2. The V gene's germline CDR1 is SGHRS and CDR2 YFSETQ. This CDR3 spans 18 amino acids. The V and J ends lost 0 bases and 8 bases, in that order; junction bases with no gene match: 14. DNA for the CDR3: TGCGCCAGCAGCTTGGATTATCGGCGGCTAGCGGGGGTTGATGAGCAGTTCTTC. Translation gives CASSLDYRRLAGVDEQFF.

The count of this clone is one. One end of the junction varies from germline; a read error may be responsible. At the DNA level, this CDR3 is encoded by other sequences in the same sample as well. V gene TRBV7-9 combines with J gene TRBJ1-5; D call uncertain. The CDR3 spans 14 residues. The germline V gene has CDR1 SEHNR and CDR2 FQNEAQ (reference sequence). In DNA form, the CDR3 reads TGTGCCAGCAGTTTAGAGGCCAGCAATCAGCCCCAGCATTTT. Its protein is CASSLEASNQPQHF.